The 8 T cell receptor beta chains below were found in one sample sequenced in a study of T cells in Graves' hyperthyroidism and ophthalmopathy. Template material for amplifying TCR beta CDR3 regions consisted of RNA transcripts. First-round RT-PCR targeting the TCR CDR3 was performed with the HTBI primer set. TCRdb reanalysed the multiplex PCR reads using MiXCR and keeps one entry per CDR3 protein. The table lists more than 300,000 distinct CDR3 sequences, approximately 18% of them singletons, with less than 45% in the top ten. Sequencing used blood. The source is a man aged 18-30 years with Graves' ophthalmopathy.

The J gene is TRBJ2-3, the V gene TRBV7-9, with 7 positions matching TRBD2. Per the germline V gene, CDR1 is SEHNR and CDR2 is FQNEAQ (reference sequence). Trimming at V came to 5 bases and at J to 3 bases, leaving 11 bases not matched to a gene. The CDR3 consists of 16 residues. CDR3 sequence: CASSHRWEGGTDTQYF. As DNA, the CDR3 is TGTGCCAGCAGCCATCGCTGGGAGGGAGGGACAGATACGCAGTATTTT.

This clonotype was observed a few times. This sequence joins TRBV6-1 and TRBJ2-5, with 11 bases aligning to TRBD2. CDR1 MNHNS and CDR2 SASEGT come from the germline V gene. V lost 6 bases and J lost 7; bases outside the gene matches: 7. The CDR3 contains 14 residues. CDR3 region: CASRQIAGGGTQYF. In DNA form, the CDR3 reads TGTGCCAGCAGGCAAATAGCGGGGGGGGGGACCCAGTACTTC.

This clonotype was counted a single time. Here the CDR3 reads CASSFRSRGGMGTQYF. CDR3 bases: TGCGCCAGCAGCTTTCGCTCGCGGGGGGGCATGGGGACCCAGTACTTC. This rearrangement joins TRBV5-1 to TRBJ2-5; TRBD2 matches 9 bases. This CDR3 is 16 amino acids long. Germline CDR1 is SGHRS and CDR2 is YFSETQ. Losses at the gene ends were 2 bases for V and 7 bases for J; bases not matched to a gene: 12.

The chain joins TRBV19 to TRBJ2-6; D gene ambiguous. The CDR3 is 15 residues long. The germline CDR1 and CDR2 sequences are LNHDA and SQIVND (reference sequence). Trimming pared 5 bases from V and 0 bases from J, leaving 8 bases between. DNA for the CDR3: TGTGCCAGTAGTGTGACCCTCTCTGGGGCCAACGTCCTGACTTTC. Its protein product is CASSVTLSGANVLTF. Full variable domain (outside the CDR3, taken from reference TRBV19 and TRBJ2-6): DGGITQSPKYLFRKEGQNVTLSCEQNLNHDAMYWYRQDPGQGLRLIYYSQIVNDFQKGDIAEGYSVSREKKESFPLTVTSAQKNPTAFYLCASSVTLSGANVLTFGAGSRLTVL.

This clonotype was counted only a few times. The V and J genes are TRBV20-1 and TRBJ2-7, with TRBD1 matching 8 bases. Trimming took 6 bases from V and 6 from J; bases not matched to a gene: 10. The CDR3 runs 13 residues. Germline CDR1 and CDR2: DFQATT and SNEGSKA (reference sequence). The CDR3 spells CSAPGQGATEQYF. The CDR3 DNA sequence: TGCAGTGCCCCCGGCCAGGGGGCGACCGAGCAGTACTTC.

This clonotype showed up many times. This chain connects TRBV7-9 to TRBJ2-1; possibly TRBD2 for D (6 bases). CDR3 length equals 14 residues. Germline V gene sequence: CDR1 SEHNR, CDR2 FQNEAQ (reference sequence). Trimming pared 1 base from V and 7 bases from J, leaving 11 bases between. The CDR3, as DNA: TGTGCCAGCAGCTTAGAACTAGCCTGGAATGAGCAGTTCTTC. As protein: CASSLELAWNEQFF.

This clonotype has just a few counts. V gene TRBV5-5 combines with J gene TRBJ1-5, with D unresolved. Germline CDR1 is SGHKS and CDR2 is YYEKEE (reference sequence). V lost 0 bases and J lost 0, with 10 bases in between. This CDR3 is built from 16 residues. The CDR3 sequence is CASSLGESVSNQPQHF. The DNA of the CDR3 is TGTGCCAGCAGCTTGGGGGAGTCAGTTAGCAATCAGCCCCAGCATTTT.

The sample holds a few counts of this clonotype. This chain links TRBV28 with TRBJ1-6; 9 nucleotides line up with TRBD1. The trim removed 7 bases at V and 9 bases at J, leaving 10 bases unmatched. Germline lookup yields CDR1 MDHEN and CDR2 SYDVKM. This CDR3 is 15 amino acids long. Here the CDR3 DNA reads TGTGCCAGCATCTCCCCACAGGGGGCCGGTTCACCCCTCCACTTT. Amino acid sequence: CASISPQGAGSPLHF.